This T cell receptor beta chain emerged from a study of blood T cells in healthy people across ages. Background on the study: T cells yielded about one barcoded beta molecule per two cells through template switching.

The second PCR ran about 6 to 11 cycles with a sample-barcoded 5' primer and J-beta primers. TCRdb reprocessed the 5' RACE reads with MiXCR, giving one entry per CDR3 protein. The profile shows roughly 800,000 distinct CDR3 sequences, 58% of them singletons. Study findings and constraints: Greater diversity and more naive CD4+ cells were seen in long-lived donors than in aged donors.

The V and J ends lost 8 bases and 0 bases respectively, with 8 bases between them. The length of the CDR3 is 12 residues. Germline values: CDR1 SNHLY, CDR2 FYNNEI. A remark on this clonotype: Its target is not known.

The sequenced material came from blood. The V and J genes are TRBV2 and TRBJ2-7; a possible D gene is TRBD1 (6 bases). The clonotype was recovered from a man aged 25 to 40 in good health. CDR3: CASGTSSYEQYF. The CDR3 coding sequence is TGTGCCAGCGGGACATCCTCCTACGAGCAGTACTTC.